A single sample is the source of the 18 T cell receptor beta chains below, sequenced in a study of T cell clonality in common variable immunodeficiency. TCRdb's copy holds only in-frame clones and misses some; the assay was immunoSEQ multiplex PCR. The sample shows approximately 52,000 clones, none of them appearing just once. Sequencing was carried out using peripheral blood mononuclear cells. The receptors here all came from a person aged 18 to 75 in good health.

In this sample, this clone turned up many times. With the read ending 3 residues before the CDR3 end, the germline J gene is used to fill in that end. This sample includes further DNA sequences coding for the same CDR3. The chain recombines TRBV5-1 with TRBJ2-5; perhaps TRBD2 as D (5 bases). Germline values: CDR1 SGHRS, CDR2 YFSETQ. The germline V and J ends were trimmed by 0 bases and 1 base, with 7 bases remaining between them. The CDR3 has 14 residues. The covered CDR3 bases are TGCGCCAGCAGCTTGGGGACTCTCCAAGAGACC. This encodes CASSLGTLQET. The full CDR3 sequence reads CASSLGTLQETQYF. Variable domain in full (rest from reference TRBV5-1 and TRBJ2-5): KAGVTQTPRYLIKTRGQQVTLSCSPISGHRSVSWYQQTPGQGLQFLFEYFSETQRNKGNFPGRFSGRQFSNSRSEMNVSTLELGDSALYLCASSLGTLQETQYFGPGTRLLVL.

On this clone: The read ends 3 residues shy of where the CDR3 ends; the end is completed using the germline J gene. The gene calls are TRBV19 and TRBJ1-5; D unresolved. This CDR3 has 15 residues. Trimming cost V 3 bases and J 0 bases, with 9 bases left between them. CDR1 and CDR2 from the germline V gene are LNHDA and SQIVND (reference sequence). Incomplete CDR3 DNA: TGTGCCAGTAGTATGAGAAGGCTTAGCAATCAGCCC. Its translation: CASSMRRLSNQP. The full CDR3 reads CASSMRRLSNQPQHF.

This clone was counted ten times or more. The CDR3 is cut off 3 residues early in the read; its end comes from the germline J gene. J is TRBJ2-3 and V is TRBV4-2; 8 positions agree with TRBD2. This CDR3 contains 19 residues. Trimming removed 1 base from V and 3 bases from J; junction bases left unmatched: 15. Per the germline V gene, CDR1 is LGHNA and CDR2 is YNFKEQ. The sequenced part of the CDR3 DNA is TGTGCCAGCAGCCAAGTACGGGGACTAGGTCTGTCTGAGACAGATACG. Translated: CASSQVRGLGLSETDT. The whole CDR3 sequence reads CASSQVRGLGLSETDTQYF.

Many counts were recorded for this clone. The missing CDR3 end, 3 residues past where the read stops, is filled in from the germline J gene. The chain employs TRBV30 and TRBJ2-5; TRBD2 aligns across 12 bases. This CDR3 is built from 15 residues. Trimming took 2 bases from V and 5 from J; bases not matched to a gene: 6. The germline V gene encodes CDR1 GTSNPN and CDR2 SVGIG (reference sequence). The sequenced CDR3 bases are TGTGCCTGGAGTAAGGCTAGCGGGAGGGAGGAGACC. It encodes CAWSKASGREET. The whole CDR3 region reads CAWSKASGREETQYF. The entire variable domain, with the rest obtained from reference TRBV30 and TRBJ2-5, is as follows: SQTIHQWPATLVQPVGSPLSLECTVEGTSNPNLYWYRQAAGRGLQLLFYSVGIGQISSEVPQNLSASRPQDRQFILSSKKLLLSDSGFYLCAWSKASGREETQYFGPGTRLLVL.

This clone was seen ten or more times. The sequence runs out 3 residues before the end of the CDR3; the remainder is reconstructed from the germline J gene. The V and J genes are TRBV2 and TRBJ2-7; TRBD2 matches 11 bases. J lost 5 bases, V lost 6 bases, and 6 bases had no gene match. Germline CDR1 SNHLY, CDR2 FYNNEI. The CDR3 consists of 14 residues. CDR3: CASSVAGGRDEQYF. The part of the CDR3 DNA that was read is TGTGCCAGCAGCGTAGCGGGAGGGCGAGACGAG. Variable domain in full (rest from reference TRBV2 and TRBJ2-7): EPEVTQTPSHQVTQMGQEVILRCVPISNHLYFYWYRQILGQKVEFLVSFYNNEISEKSEIFDDQFSVERPDGSNFTLKIRSTKLEDSAMYFCASSVAGGRDEQYFGPGTRLTVT.

This clone was counted ten times or more. Coverage ceases 3 residues before the CDR3 finishes, and the germline J gene fills in the end. The chain uses TRBV7-9 and TRBJ1-4; D is undetermined. With 5 bases removed from V and 7 bases from J, the gap between germline ends came to 11 bases. From germline, CDR1 is SEHNR and CDR2 FQNEAQ (reference sequence). CDR3 length: 13 residues. The CDR3 region is CASSLTTPEKLFF. The CDR3 DNA, read in part, is TGTGCCAGCAGCCTCACTACGCCTGAAAAA.

At least ten counts were recorded for this clone. The CDR3 end falls 3 residues outside the read, so it is completed with the germline J gene. The chain carries TRBV7-3 and TRBJ2-1; the D gene is possibly TRBD2 (5 bases). Between the trimmed V and J ends, which lost 8 bases and 0 bases, there was a span of 11 bases. The CDR3 consists of 14 residues. Germline V lookup: CDR1 SGHTA, CDR2 FQGTGA. Partial CDR3 DNA: TGTGCCAGCGGGCCTAGCTACTCCTACAATGAG. Translation: CASGPSYSYNE. The whole CDR3 protein reads CASGPSYSYNEQFF.

As regards this clone: The CDR3 end lies 3 residues beyond the end of the read and is filled in from the germline J gene. V is TRBV2 and J is TRBJ1-5, with 7 nucleotides matching TRBD1. The CDR3 is made up of 14 amino acids. Germline assignment: CDR1 SNHLY and CDR2 FYNNEI. The V gene end was trimmed by 6 bases and the J gene end by 7 bases; junction bases not matched to a gene: 9. The part of the CDR3 DNA that was read is TGTGCCAGCAGCCAAACAGGGGCAGGCCAGCCC. Encoded protein: CASSQTGAGQP. Given in full, the CDR3 is CASSQTGAGQPQHF.

In regard to this clone: The read falls 3 residues short of the CDR3 end, and the missing part is taken from the germline J gene. The rearrangement uses TRBV2 and TRBJ1-1; 10 bases map to TRBD1. Germline assignment: CDR1 SNHLY and CDR2 FYNNEI. The CDR3 runs 15 residues. The DNA read from the CDR3 is TGTGCCAGCGAGGGGACAGGGGAGTTGGGACCCGAG. Its protein product is CASEGTGELGPE. Given in full, the CDR3 is CASEGTGELGPEAFF.

The table lists this clone with many counts. The read terminates 3 residues ahead of where the CDR3 ends, so the germline J gene completes it. The chain employs TRBV20-1 and TRBJ2-7; 7 nucleotides match TRBD2. With V trimmed by 3 bases and J by 3 bases, 5 bases remained unmatched. The CDR3 is made up of 13 amino acids. CDR1 and CDR2 from the germline V gene are DFQATT and SNEGSKA (reference sequence). CDR3 DNA (partial): TGCAGTGCTAGTCTCGCTAGCGGCTACGAG. Translated: CSASLASGYE. The full CDR3 reads CSASLASGYEQYF.

This clone was seen many times. The missing CDR3 end, 3 residues past where the read stops, is filled in from the germline J gene. The chain uses TRBV20-1 and TRBJ2-1, with D unresolved. Germline V gives CDR1 DFQATT, CDR2 SNEGSKA (reference sequence). This CDR3 has 19 amino acids. V was clipped by 0 bases and J by 0 bases, with 21 bases between them. CDR3 protein: CSARDRNSPRMSSYNEQFF. CDR3 DNA (partial): TGCAGTGCTAGAGATCGTAACAGCCCGAGAATGAGCTCCTACAATGAG.

This clone came up a few times. The sequence runs out 3 residues before the end of the CDR3; the remainder is reconstructed from the germline J gene. V usage is TRBV7-2 and J usage is TRBJ2-4; 7 bases fit TRBD1. CDR1 and CDR2 from the germline V gene are SGHTA and FQGNSA. The CDR3 length is 15 residues. The part of the CDR3 DNA that was read is TGTGCCAGCAGCATAAGATTGGGACAGAACTATGGT. Translation: CASSIRLGQNYG. The whole CDR3 protein is CASSIRLGQNYGQYF.

This clone was observed at least ten times. Sequencing ends 3 residues short of the CDR3 end; the germline J gene provides the rest. The rearrangement uses TRBV6-2 or TRBV6-3 and TRBJ1-1; the D gene is possibly TRBD1 (5 bases). Germline V CDR1 and CDR2: MNHEY, SVGEGT. V was trimmed by 7 bases and J by 1 base, leaving 13 bases between them. The CDR3 sequence is 14 residues long. CDR3 region: CASTPRRGNTEAFF. The sequenced CDR3 bases are TGTGCCAGCACGCCCCGGAGGGGGAACACTGAA.

This clone has at least ten counts. The read comes to an end 3 residues before the CDR3 does, leaving the germline J gene to fill in the end. The chain joins TRBV2 to TRBJ2-5; maybe TRBD1 (6 bases). Germline CDR1 reads SNHLY; CDR2 reads FYNNEI. V lost 4 bases, J lost 5 bases, and 20 bases lay in between. This CDR3 has 16 amino acids. The part of the CDR3 DNA that was read is TGTGCCAGCAGTGCCAACAGGGTGGGTGGTTCGGAGACC. It translates to CASSANRVGGSET. The whole CDR3 reads CASSANRVGGSETQYF.

This clone was counted ten times or more. Read data end 3 residues before the CDR3 end; the end is taken from the germline J gene. The rearrangement joins TRBV5-1 to TRBJ1-5; 11 nucleotides align to TRBD1. The V segment lost 4 bases and the J segment 0 bases; nucleotides outside the gene matches: 6. Looked up from germline, CDR1 is SGHRS and CDR2 is YFSETQ. The CDR3 is made up of 17 amino acids. This chain's CDR3 is CASSPGQGANSNQPQHF. The sequenced CDR3 bases are TGCGCCAGCAGCCCAGGACAGGGGGCAAATAGCAATCAGCCC.

This clone came up many times. The read finishes 3 residues shy of the CDR3 end, and the germline J gene is used to complete it. This sequence joins TRBV7-2 and TRBJ1-1; possibly TRBD1 for D (5 bases). Trimming pared 5 bases from V and 5 bases from J, leaving 12 bases between. CDR3 length: 13 residues. Germline loops: CDR1 SGHTA, CDR2 FQGNSA. The CDR3 here is CASSNAGNTEAFF. Partial CDR3 DNA: TGTGCCAGCAGCAATGCAGGGAATACTGAA.

This clone was observed many times. The sequenced part of the CDR3 DNA is TGTGCCTGGAGTCACAAGAATTCACCC. Translating it yields CAWSHKNSP. The complete CDR3 protein is CAWSHKNSPLHF. The genes are TRBV30 and TRBJ1-6; D ambiguous. From the germline J gene comes the end of the CDR3, since the read stops 3 residues before it. Germline V CDR1 and CDR2: GTSNPN, SVGIG (reference sequence). CDR3 length equals 12 residues. V was trimmed by 2 bases and J by 7 bases, leaving 6 bases between them.

This clone showed up just a few times. The read falls 3 residues short of the CDR3 end, and the missing part is taken from the germline J gene. The V and J genes are TRBV5-1 and TRBJ1-3; 7 bases match TRBD1. The germline V gene encodes CDR1 SGHRS and CDR2 YFSETQ. V was pared by 3 bases and J by 4 bases, with 7 bases of the junction left unmatched. This CDR3 comprises 15 residues. The CDR3 DNA, read in part, is TGCGCCAGCAGCTCGTCGACAGGGCACGGAAACACC. It yields the protein CASSSSTGHGNT. The entire CDR3 is CASSSSTGHGNTIYF.